This paragraph reports one T cell receptor beta chain. As yet, its antigen is unknown. The data originate from a study of T cell repertoires in cytomegalovirus infection. Study information: An indication of both CMV infection and matching HLA type came from public TCR beta signatures.

Each CDR3 protein gets one entry after TCRdb re-called the reads with MiXCR. The sample holds 550,000 to 700,000 distinct CDR3 sequences, under 45% seen once. The length of the CDR3 is 14 residues. Trimming removed 9 bases from V and 7 bases from J, with 19 bases in between. V and J are TRBV12-3 or TRBV12-4 and TRBJ2-1; TRBD2 is a possible D gene (6 bases). The receptor's source is a human donor in good health (CMV status not recorded). Some clones in this sample may be carry-over from other donors' samples. The sample here was cultured PBMCs, taken from culture after CMV antigen stimulation. CDR3 sequence reads: CASTPGLGLNEQFF. The CDR3 coding sequence is TGTGCCAGTACCCCGGGACTGGGCCTTAATGAGCAGTTCTTC.